The rows below give T cell receptor beta chains drawn from one sample of a study of blood T cell repertoires in COVID-19. Only in-frame clones appear in the TCRdb table, and some are missing; sequencing was by immunoSEQ multiplex PCR. The sample lists fewer than 250,000 clones; 75% to 90% were seen once. Sequencing input: peripheral blood. The receptors come from a man younger than 45 with acute or convalescent COVID-19. Both conserved end residues are part of each CDR3. The D gene is left open where the match is weak. The size field is filled for only some rows; it gives once, few, many or a size class.

v_call	d_call	clone_size	j_call	cdr3_nt	cdr3_aa
TRBV28	TRBD2	.	TRBJ2-3	TGTGCCAGCAGTTCCCGGACTAGCGGGAGAACAGATACGCAGTATTTT	CASSSRTSGRTDTQYF
TRBV7-6	.	.	TRBJ2-3	TGTGCCAGCAGCGGTGGGGCTACTACAAGGGAAGATACGCAGTATTTT	CASSGGATTREDTQYF
TRBV14	.	.	TRBJ1-3	TGTGCCAGCAGCCCGGGCCGTTGGGAGAACACCATATATTTT	CASSPGRWENTIYF
TRBV9	TRBD2	.	TRBJ2-1	TGTGCCAGCAGCGTTAGCGGGAGGAGGGGCGATGAGCAGTTCTTC	CASSVSGRRGDEQFF
TRBV5-8	TRBD1	.	TRBJ1-5	TGTGCCAGCAGCCGGGGACAGCTAAGCAATCAGCCCCAGCATTTT	CASSRGQLSNQPQHF
TRBV5-5	.	.	TRBJ1-5	TGTGCCAGCAGCCTAGCGGCTCAGGGGCCCCAGCATTTT	CASSLAAQGPQHF
TRBV7-2	.	.	TRBJ1-5	TGTGCCAGCAGCTTTTCAAATCAGCCCCAGCATTTT	CASSFSNQPQHF
TRBV2	.	once	TRBJ1-2	TGTGCCAGCAGCCCGGGGGACGGTGGCTACACCTTC	CASSPGDGGYTF
TRBV19	.	.	TRBJ1-5	TGTGCCAGTAACCTTATTCGGAGGGTGGGAAGCAATCAGCCCCAGCATTTT	CASNLIRRVGSNQPQHF
TRBV7-6	TRBD2	.	TRBJ2-1	TGTGCCAGCAGCTTAAAGGTACTAGCGGGAACCTACAATGAGCAGTTCTTC	CASSLKVLAGTYNEQFF
TRBV6-5	.	.	TRBJ1-5	TGTGCCAGCAGATATCAGGCCCATAGCAATCAGCCCCAGCATTTT	CASRYQAHSNQPQHF
TRBV6-1	.	.	TRBJ2-4	TGTGCCAGCAGTGAACGGGGGTTACAATACTTC	CASSERGLQYF
TRBV15	.	.	TRBJ2-5	TGTGCCACCAGCAGAGCTCCGGAAGAGACCCAGTACTTC	CATSRAPEETQYF
TRBV28	TRBD2	.	TRBJ2-7	TGTGCCAGCAGCCAAGCGGGACCATCCTACGAGCAGTACTTC	CASSQAGPSYEQYF
TRBV12-2	.	.	TRBJ1-3	TGTGCAAGTCGCTTAGTTAGGGGCGGGGCTGGAAACACCATATATTTT	CASRLVRGGAGNTIYF
TRBV5-5	.	once	TRBJ2-1	TGTGCCAGCAGCTTTCTAGTAGGAGGGGTTGGGAATGAGCAGTTCTTC	CASSFLVGGVGNEQFF
TRBV2	TRBD1	.	TRBJ1-5	TGTGCCAGCACCGCGGACAGGAGCAATCAGCCCCAGCATTTT	CASTADRSNQPQHF
TRBV7-9	.	once	TRBJ1-1	TGTGCCAGCGCGATCGAGGTAGGGGTGGACCCTGAAGCTTTCTTT	CASAIEVGVDPEAFF
TRBV9	.	.	TRBJ2-7	TGTACCAGCAGCGCCGGGGACTCGCCGAGATGGTACGAGCAGTACTTC	CTSSAGDSPRWYEQYF
TRBV5-1	TRBD1	.	TRBJ2-1	TGCGCCAGCAGCCAGTTGACAGGGTCGAACAATGAGCAGTTCTTC	CASSQLTGSNNEQFF
TRBV6-5	TRBD1	once	TRBJ1-1	TGTGCCAGCTCGAGACAGGGCGTGAACACTGAAGCTTTCTTT	CASSRQGVNTEAFF
TRBV3-1/TRBV3-2	TRBD2	.	TRBJ2-3	TGTGCCAGCAGCCAACCTAGCGGGAGGGTCGCAGATACGCAGTATTTT	CASSQPSGRVADTQYF
TRBV18	TRBD1	.	TRBJ1-5	TGTGCCAGCTCGACCGGACAGGGATTCCAGCCCCAGCATTTT	CASSTGQGFQPQHF
TRBV5-6	.	.	TRBJ1-5	TGTGCCAGCAGCTTGAGCCAGGGCGGACAGCCCCAGCATTTT	CASSLSQGGQPQHF
TRBV27	TRBD2	few	TRBJ2-1	TGTGCCAGCAGTTTTCGGGCCAGCGGGGTAGCCTACAATGAGCAGTTCTTC	CASSFRASGVAYNEQFF
TRBV27	.	.	TRBJ2-1	TGTGCCAGCAGCCACATATCCCGCTCCTACAATGAGCAGTTCTTC	CASSHISRSYNEQFF
TRBV10-3	TRBD2	once	TRBJ2-1	TGTGCCATCCGACCACTAGCGGGAGGTCGAAATGAGCAGTTCTTC	CAIRPLAGGRNEQFF
TRBV5-1	.	.	TRBJ2-5	TGCGCCAGCAGCTTGGCGGCGGGGGCTGATGAGACCCAGTACTTC	CASSLAAGADETQYF
TRBV28	TRBD2	.	TRBJ2-1	TGTGCCAGCAGTTTTAGGACTAGCGGAGTCTACAATGAGCAGTTCTTC	CASSFRTSGVYNEQFF
TRBV14	.	.	TRBJ2-1	TGTGCCAGCAGAGCGATGGGGAGTACGCGGGCCAATGAGCAGTTCTTC	CASRAMGSTRANEQFF
TRBV7-9	TRBD1	.	TRBJ1-1	TGTGCCAGCAGCTTGACAGGGCGGACTGAAGCTTTCTTT	CASSLTGRTEAFF
TRBV10-3	TRBD1	once	TRBJ1-1	TGTGCCATCAGTACGGGACAGATGGCTTTCTTT	CAISTGQMAFF
TRBV6-1	.	.	TRBJ2-2	TGTGCCAGCAGTGAGCAGGGTGGGTCCGGGGAGCTGTTTTTT	CASSEQGGSGELFF
TRBV30	.	.	TRBJ2-5	TGTGCCTGGAGCACTGCCCGCCAAGAGACCCAGTACTTC	CAWSTARQETQYF
TRBV28	.	.	TRBJ1-2	TGTGCCAGCAGTTCGTCGGGCTATGGCTACACCTTC	CASSSSGYGYTF
TRBV6-4	.	.	TRBJ2-1	TGTGCCAGCAGCGACGTGTTAGCGGTAAACTCCTACAATGAGCAGTTCTTC	CASSDVLAVNSYNEQFF
TRBV19	.	.	TRBJ1-2	TGTGCCAGTAGCTGGGGAGAGGGGGACGGCTACACCTTC	CASSWGEGDGYTF